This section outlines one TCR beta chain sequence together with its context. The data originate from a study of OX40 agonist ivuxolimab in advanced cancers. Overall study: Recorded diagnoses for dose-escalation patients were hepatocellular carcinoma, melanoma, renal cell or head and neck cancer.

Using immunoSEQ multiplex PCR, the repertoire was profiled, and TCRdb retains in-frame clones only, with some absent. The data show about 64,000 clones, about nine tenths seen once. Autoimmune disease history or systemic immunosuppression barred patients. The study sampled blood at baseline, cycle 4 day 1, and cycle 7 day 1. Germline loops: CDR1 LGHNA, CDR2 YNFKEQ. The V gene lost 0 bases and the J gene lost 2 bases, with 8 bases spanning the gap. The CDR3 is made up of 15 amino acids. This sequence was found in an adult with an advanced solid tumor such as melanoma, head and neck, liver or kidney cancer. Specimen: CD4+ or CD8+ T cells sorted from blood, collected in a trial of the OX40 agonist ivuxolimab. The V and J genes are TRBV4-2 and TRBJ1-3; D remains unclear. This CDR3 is CASSQDPQTGNTIYF. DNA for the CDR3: TGTGCCAGCAGCCAAGATCCCCAGACTGGAAACACCATATATTTT.